This T cell receptor (beta chain) was recovered during a study of early T cells in non-severe SARS-CoV-2 infection. Study-level information: Whole-blood bulk RNA, unsorted, was sequenced, and chains were unpaired.

Concerning this clonotype itself: Its antigen remains unidentified.

Unique molecular identifiers were affixed to single, distinct cDNA molecules. TCRdb analysed the 5' RACE reads with MiXCR anew, one entry per CDR3 protein. The table includes around 57,000 distinct CDR3 sequences, roughly a tenth detected once. The CDR3 covers 13 residues. The ends were cut back, 1 base at V and 5 bases at J, with 8 bases in the middle. Germline assignment: CDR1 SGHTA and CDR2 FQGNSA. Findings of the study overall: VDJdb matching favored anti-spike CD8 responses, missing private and CD4 specificities.

The sequence derives from an adult who was a healthcare worker with PCR-confirmed SARS-CoV-2 infection or an uninfected control (not recorded which). The V gene is TRBV7-2, the J gene TRBJ2-5; a weak D match, TRBD2 (6 bases). The sample comprised whole blood. The CDR3 sequence is CASSLVGGETQYF. CDR3 DNA: TGTGCCAGCAGCTTAGTCGGAGGGGAGACCCAGTACTTC.